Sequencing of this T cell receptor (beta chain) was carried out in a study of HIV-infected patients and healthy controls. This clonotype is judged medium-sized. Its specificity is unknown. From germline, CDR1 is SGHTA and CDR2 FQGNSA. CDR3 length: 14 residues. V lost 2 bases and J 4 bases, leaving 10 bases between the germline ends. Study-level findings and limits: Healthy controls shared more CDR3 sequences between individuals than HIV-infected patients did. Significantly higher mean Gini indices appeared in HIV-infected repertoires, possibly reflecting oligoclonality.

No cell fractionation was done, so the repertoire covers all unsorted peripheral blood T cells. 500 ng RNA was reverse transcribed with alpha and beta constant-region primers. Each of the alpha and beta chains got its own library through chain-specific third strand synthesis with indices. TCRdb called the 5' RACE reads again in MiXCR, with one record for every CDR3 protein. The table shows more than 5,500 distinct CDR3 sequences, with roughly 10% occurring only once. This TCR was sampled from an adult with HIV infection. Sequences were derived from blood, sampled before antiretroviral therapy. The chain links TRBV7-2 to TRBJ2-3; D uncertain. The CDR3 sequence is CASSLLASADTQYF. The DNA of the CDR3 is TGTGCCAGCAGCTTATTGGCGTCAGCAGATACGCAGTATTTT. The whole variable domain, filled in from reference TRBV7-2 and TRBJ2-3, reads GAGVSQSPSNKVTEKGKDVELRCDPISGHTALYWYRQSLGQGLEFLIYFQGNSAPDKSGLPSDRFSAERTGGSVSTLTIQRTQQEDSAVYLCASSLLASADTQYFGPGTRLTVL.